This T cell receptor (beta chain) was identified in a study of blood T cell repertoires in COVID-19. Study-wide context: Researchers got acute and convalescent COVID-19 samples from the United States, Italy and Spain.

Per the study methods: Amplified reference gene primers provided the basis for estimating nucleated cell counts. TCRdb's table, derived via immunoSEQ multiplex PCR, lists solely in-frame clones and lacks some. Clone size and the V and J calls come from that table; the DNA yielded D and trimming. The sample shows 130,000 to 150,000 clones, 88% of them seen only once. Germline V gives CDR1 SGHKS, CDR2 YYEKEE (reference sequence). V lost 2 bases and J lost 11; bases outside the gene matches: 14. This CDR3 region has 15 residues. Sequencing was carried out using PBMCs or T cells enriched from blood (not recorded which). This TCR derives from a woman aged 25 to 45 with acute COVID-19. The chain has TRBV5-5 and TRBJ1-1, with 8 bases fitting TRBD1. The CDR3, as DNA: TGTGCCAGCAGCTTTGGTTCTAGGCAGGGGGCAGTTGCTTTCTTT. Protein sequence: CASSFGSRQGAVAFF.